The clone carrying this T cell receptor (beta chain) was found many times. Its antigen is undetermined. TCRdb reanalysed the 5' RACE reads using MiXCR and keeps one entry per CDR3 protein. The sample lists some 690,000 distinct CDR3 sequences; 21% were seen once. The trim removed 0 bases at V and 4 bases at J, leaving 3 bases unmatched. Germline loops: CDR1 MNHEY, CDR2 SVGAGI. CDR3 size: 14 residues. These data are taken from a study of identical twins. Regarding the study as a whole: Out-of-frame alpha sequences common to twins were enriched for low generation probability.

This sample also appeared in a second study, on T cells expressing NK-cell markers.

This receptor was obtained from a young woman in good health. Sequenced input: PBMCs. The rearrangement links TRBV6-5 to TRBJ2-7; TRBD1 matches at 7 bases. DNA for the CDR3: TGTGCCAGCAGTTACTCGAGGGGACAGTACGAGCAGTACTTC. It translates to CASSYSRGQYEQYF.